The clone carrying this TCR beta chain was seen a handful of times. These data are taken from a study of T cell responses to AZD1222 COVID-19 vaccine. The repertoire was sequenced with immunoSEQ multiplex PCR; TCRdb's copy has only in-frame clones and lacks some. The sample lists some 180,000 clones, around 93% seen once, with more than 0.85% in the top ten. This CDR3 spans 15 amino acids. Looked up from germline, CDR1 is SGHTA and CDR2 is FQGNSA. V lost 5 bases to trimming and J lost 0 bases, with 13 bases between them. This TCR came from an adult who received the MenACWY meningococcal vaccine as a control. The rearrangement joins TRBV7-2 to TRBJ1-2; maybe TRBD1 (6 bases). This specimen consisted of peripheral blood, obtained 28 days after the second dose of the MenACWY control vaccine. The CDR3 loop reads CASSPSKGANYGYTF. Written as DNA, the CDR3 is TGTGCCAGCAGCCCTTCGAAGGGGGCTAACTATGGCTACACCTTC.